This TCR beta chain was profiled in a study of blood T cell repertoires in COVID-19. Trimming removed 5 bases from V and 7 bases from J; junction bases left unmatched: 10. Per the germline V gene, CDR1 is SEHNR and CDR2 is FQNEAQ (reference sequence). This CDR3 contains 16 residues. As handled by the study authors: Reference gene primer amplification gave nucleated cell count estimates. Using immunoSEQ multiplex PCR, the repertoire was profiled, and TCRdb retains in-frame clones only, with some absent. The V and J calls and clone size come from that table; D and trimming were worked out from the DNA. The profile shows some 300,000 clones, 85% to 90% of them singletons. A PCR-confirmed or clinician-diagnosed COVID-19 case had contacted exposed participants within 2 weeks of entry.

Input material: PBMCs or T cells enriched from blood (not recorded which). The chain couples TRBV7-9 to TRBJ1-4; 10 bases are a match to TRBD1. The sequence came from a woman aged 50 to 65 who had been exposed to COVID-19. This chain's CDR3 is CASSHGTGAVAEKLFF. Written as DNA, the CDR3 is TGTGCCAGCAGCCACGGGACAGGGGCGGTTGCTGAAAAACTGTTTTTT.